A single sample is the source of the 8 T cell receptor beta chains below, sequenced in a study of Ad26.COV2.S vaccination and SARS-CoV-2 variants. Sequencing was performed with immunoSEQ multiplex PCR; in TCRdb, only in-frame clones are kept and a portion is missing. The sample yields fewer than 400,000 clones, 86% seen once. Noted treatment: over 15 received Ad26.COV2.S at low or high dose, single or two shots; several received placebo; per-sample allocation not given. Sample collection was performed on day 63 after the first vaccine or placebo injection. This sample comprised peripheral blood, obtained in a trial of Ad26.COV2.S vaccine versus placebo. Every receptor here comes from a person aged 18 to 59 who received the Ad26.COV2.S COVID-19 vaccine or a placebo.

This clone was recorded once. The sample carries other DNA sequences with the same CDR3. The chain carries TRBV7-2 and TRBJ2-5, with 14 bases identical to TRBD2. Germline CDR1 reads SGHTA; CDR2 reads FQGNSA. The CDR3 runs 15 residues. With V trimmed by 5 bases and J by 4 bases, 3 bases remained unmatched. This CDR3 reads CASSATSGGGETQYF. For the CDR3, the DNA is TGTGCCAGCAGCGCGACTAGCGGGGGGGGAGAGACCCAGTACTTC.

The chain employs TRBV12-3 or TRBV12-4 and TRBJ2-1; D is uncertain. The ends were cut back, 0 bases at V and 7 bases at J, with 7 bases in the middle. CDR3 length equals 13 residues. CDR3 residues: CASSLADDNEQFF. The CDR3 DNA sequence: TGTGCCAGCAGTTTAGCGGATGATAATGAGCAGTTCTTC.

J is TRBJ1-4 and V is TRBV19; D is uncertain. Deletions cut 1 base from V and 7 bases from J, with 13 bases between. This CDR3 spans 15 amino acids. From germline, CDR1 is LNHDA and CDR2 SQIVND (reference sequence). The CDR3: CASSIGGIDGEKLFF. The CDR3 region has the DNA TGTGCCAGTAGTATAGGCGGGATCGACGGTGAAAAACTGTTTTTT.

V and J are TRBV7-9 and TRBJ1-2; D is unclear. Trimming removed 2 bases at V and 8 bases at J, with 9 bases between. This CDR3 contains 12 residues. Germline V gene data show CDR1 as SEHNR and CDR2 as FQNEAQ (reference sequence). The CDR3 sequence is CASSLPGLGYTF. As DNA, the CDR3 is TGTGCCAGCAGCTTACCAGGACTGGGCTACACCTTC.

For the CDR3, the DNA is TGTGCCAGCAGTGAAGCCCACAGGGTCGGCAATGGCTACACCTTC. Translation: CASSEAHRVGNGYTF. The J gene is TRBJ1-2, the V gene TRBV6-1; D may be TRBD1 (6 bases). V was trimmed by 0 bases and J by 6 bases, leaving 14 bases between them. The germline V gene has CDR1 MNHNS and CDR2 SASEGT. There are 15 residues in the CDR3.

This clone was counted a single time. This sequence joins TRBV6-5 and TRBJ1-1, with a possible D match to TRBD1 (6 bases). This CDR3 has 15 amino acids. Deletions cut 0 bases from V and 3 bases from J, with 11 bases between. Germline loops: CDR1 MNHEY, CDR2 SVGAGI. The CDR3 loop reads CASSYSWTAYTEAFF. The CDR3 DNA reads as TGTGCCAGCAGTTACTCGTGGACAGCGTACACTGAAGCTTTCTTT.

The CDR3 bases are TGTGCCAGCAGCCAAGGCCCCCGCCTGGGGGGCTACACCTTC. It codes for CASSQGPRLGGYTF. The chain uses TRBV3-1 (or the pseudogene TRBV3-2) and TRBJ1-2; D remains unclear. Trimming took off 1 base at V and 8 bases at J, with 14 bases between the two ends. CDR1 is LGHDT, CDR2 YNNKEL, per germline (reference sequence). This CDR3 region has 14 residues.

This clone appeared once. The V call is TRBV19, the J call TRBJ2-6, with no clear D. Trimming pared 3 bases from V and 1 base from J, leaving 16 bases between. CDR3 length: 18 residues. Germline V gene sequence: CDR1 LNHDA, CDR2 SQIVND (reference sequence). In DNA form, the CDR3 reads TGTGCCAGTAGTATCAGGTCATCGCGAAGGTCTGGGGCCAACGTCCTGACTTTC. Its translation: CASSIRSSRRSGANVLTF.